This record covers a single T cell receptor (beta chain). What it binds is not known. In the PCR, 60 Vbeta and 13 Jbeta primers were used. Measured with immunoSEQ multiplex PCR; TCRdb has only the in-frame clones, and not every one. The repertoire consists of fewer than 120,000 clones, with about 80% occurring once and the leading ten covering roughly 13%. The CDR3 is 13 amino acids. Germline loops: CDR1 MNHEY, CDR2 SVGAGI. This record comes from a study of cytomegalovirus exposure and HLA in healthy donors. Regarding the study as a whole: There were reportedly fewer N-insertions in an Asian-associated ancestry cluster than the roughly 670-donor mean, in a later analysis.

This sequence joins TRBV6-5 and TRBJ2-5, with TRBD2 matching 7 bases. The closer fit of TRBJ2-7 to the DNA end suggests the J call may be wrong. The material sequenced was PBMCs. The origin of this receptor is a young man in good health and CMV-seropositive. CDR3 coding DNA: TGTGCCAGCAGGGGGGGAGGGTGGGACGAGCAGTACTTC. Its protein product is CASRGGGWDEQYF.